This TCR beta chain was recovered during a study of memory CD4+ T cells and cytomegalovirus serostatus. This CDR3 is 16 amino acids long. V was pared by 5 bases and J by 2 bases, with 18 bases between. Per the germline V gene, CDR1 is LNHNV and CDR2 is YYDKDF (reference sequence). Profiling relied on immunoSEQ multiplex PCR, and the TCRdb table lists in-frame clones only, not all of them. Found here are over 60,000 clones, approximately 85% of them singletons; the top ten hold 0.88%. The sort gate was single viable CD3+CD4+CD8-CD45RO+ cells for memory CD4+ T cells. The origin of this receptor is an adult in good health and CMV-seronegative. Sequenced material: memory CD4+ T cells from blood. V is TRBV15 and J is TRBJ1-2; D perhaps matches TRBD1 (6 bases). CDR3 coding DNA: TGTGCCACCAGCCCACAAGGGGGTGGCGGAAACTATGGCTACACCTTC. Protein: CATSPQGGGGNYGYTF.